This TCR beta chain derives from a study of OX40 agonist ivuxolimab in advanced cancers. For the study in its entirety: Ivuxolimab was a fully human IgG2 agonistic monoclonal antibody targeting the costimulatory receptor OX40 (CD134). Intravenous ivuxolimab was administered to patients every 2 weeks at six dose levels: 0.01, 0.1, 0.3, 1.5, 3 and 10 mg/kg. Of the approximately 50 patients in dose escalation, approximately 20 had hepatocellular carcinoma, roughly 15 had melanoma, 9 had renal cell carcinoma and 9 had head and neck cancer. In the dose-escalation cohort, nearly 85% of patients were male, and the mean age was roughly 60 years with a range of about 20 to 90. Patients were allowed to have had prior anti-PD-1, anti-PD-L1 or anti-CTLA-4 therapy, and around 37% of the dose-escalation patients had previously received checkpoint inhibitors. Partial responses occurred in three dose-escalation patients: two with cutaneous melanoma and one with hepatocellular carcinoma. Peripheral TCRbeta sequencing was intended to test whether TCR sequence diversity was altered and clonal T-cell expansion was caused by ivuxolimab. The paper describes the monotherapy dose-escalation part (N of about 47 patients) of the phase I trial of ivuxolimab. Here is what the overall study found, with its caveats: Low levels of normalized T-cell clonal expansion were also seen in some nonresponding patients. At doses of 0.1 to 3.0 mg/kg, clonal expansion of both CD4+ and CD8+ T cells in blood was seen between baseline and week 6. The antigen specificity of the peripheral T cells that underwent clonal expansion was not determined. After ivuxolimab, more expanded clones were found on average in CD8+ T cells than in CD4+ T cells. In partial responders in the 0.1-3.0 mg/kg groups, normalized peripheral clonal expansion was found to be among the lowest, especially among CD8+ T cells.

Patients with autoimmune disease history or receiving systemic immunosuppression were excluded from the trial. Peripheral blood for TCR sequencing was collected from all dose cohorts at baseline, on cycle 4 day 1, and on cycle 7 day 1. Samples were obtained from an open-label, multicenter, first-in-human phase I dose-escalation trial of ivuxolimab. Adults with locally advanced or metastatic melanoma, renal cell, hepatocellular, or head and neck squamous cell carcinoma were enrolled in the trial. Before TCR sequencing, CD4+ T cells and CD8+ T cells from peripheral blood were sorted into separate populations. A note on this clone: Its cognate antigen has yet to be identified. No qualities accompany the bases; no much larger clone lies one base away.

For sequencing of the TCRbeta CDR3 region, genomic DNA was extracted from the sorted cells. The immunoSEQ Assay was used to sequence the TCRbeta CDR3 regions. In TCRdb, the immuneACCESS table is reduced to in-frame sequences with V and J assigned. These tables do not hold every clone; where another copy was compared, an unresolved V gene accounts for under half, and the others remain unexplained. This sample is represented by 15,000 to 20,000 clones; 75% to 90% of them were singletons. Together, the top ten hold about 32% of the sample. The specimen comprised CD4+ or CD8+ T cells sorted from blood, sampled in a trial of the OX40 agonist ivuxolimab. The TCR originated in an adult with an advanced solid tumor such as melanoma, head and neck, liver or kidney cancer.

The CDR3 reads CASSSGQGISYEQYF. The sequenced DNA is TGTGCCAGCAGTTCCGGACAGGGGATCTCCTACGAGCAGTACTTC. In this chain, TRBV28 is recombined with TRBJ2-5, with 9 junctional bases fitting TRBD1. The last part of the DNA fits TRBJ2-7 better; the J call may be wrong. CDR1 and CDR2, per the germline V gene, are MDHEN and SYDVKM. The CDR3 has 15 amino acids, counting the end cysteine and phenylalanine. The sequence is cut down to CDR3 DNA, 45 bases in frame from base 1.